This T cell receptor beta chain came from a study of Ad26.COV2.S vaccination and SARS-CoV-2 variants. Findings of the study overall: For non-spike TCRs, breadth in vaccine recipients resembled that in placebo recipients.

In regard to this clone: Its antigen is unidentified.

Measured with immunoSEQ multiplex PCR; TCRdb has only the in-frame clones, and not every one. The repertoire holds roughly 140,000 clones, with about nine tenths as singletons. The clonotype was recovered from a human donor who had recovered from COVID-19. Sequencing used peripheral blood, obtained after recovery from COVID-19.

In DNA, the CDR3 is TGTGCCAGCAGCTTGGCGGGGAACACTGAAGCTTTCTTT. It specifies CASSLAGNTEAFF. The V and J genes are TRBV5-5 and TRBJ1-1, with D uncertain. Per the germline V gene, CDR1 is SGHKS and CDR2 is YYEKEE (reference sequence). CDR3 length equals 13 residues. Trimming removed 0 bases from V and 1 base from J, with 4 bases in between.